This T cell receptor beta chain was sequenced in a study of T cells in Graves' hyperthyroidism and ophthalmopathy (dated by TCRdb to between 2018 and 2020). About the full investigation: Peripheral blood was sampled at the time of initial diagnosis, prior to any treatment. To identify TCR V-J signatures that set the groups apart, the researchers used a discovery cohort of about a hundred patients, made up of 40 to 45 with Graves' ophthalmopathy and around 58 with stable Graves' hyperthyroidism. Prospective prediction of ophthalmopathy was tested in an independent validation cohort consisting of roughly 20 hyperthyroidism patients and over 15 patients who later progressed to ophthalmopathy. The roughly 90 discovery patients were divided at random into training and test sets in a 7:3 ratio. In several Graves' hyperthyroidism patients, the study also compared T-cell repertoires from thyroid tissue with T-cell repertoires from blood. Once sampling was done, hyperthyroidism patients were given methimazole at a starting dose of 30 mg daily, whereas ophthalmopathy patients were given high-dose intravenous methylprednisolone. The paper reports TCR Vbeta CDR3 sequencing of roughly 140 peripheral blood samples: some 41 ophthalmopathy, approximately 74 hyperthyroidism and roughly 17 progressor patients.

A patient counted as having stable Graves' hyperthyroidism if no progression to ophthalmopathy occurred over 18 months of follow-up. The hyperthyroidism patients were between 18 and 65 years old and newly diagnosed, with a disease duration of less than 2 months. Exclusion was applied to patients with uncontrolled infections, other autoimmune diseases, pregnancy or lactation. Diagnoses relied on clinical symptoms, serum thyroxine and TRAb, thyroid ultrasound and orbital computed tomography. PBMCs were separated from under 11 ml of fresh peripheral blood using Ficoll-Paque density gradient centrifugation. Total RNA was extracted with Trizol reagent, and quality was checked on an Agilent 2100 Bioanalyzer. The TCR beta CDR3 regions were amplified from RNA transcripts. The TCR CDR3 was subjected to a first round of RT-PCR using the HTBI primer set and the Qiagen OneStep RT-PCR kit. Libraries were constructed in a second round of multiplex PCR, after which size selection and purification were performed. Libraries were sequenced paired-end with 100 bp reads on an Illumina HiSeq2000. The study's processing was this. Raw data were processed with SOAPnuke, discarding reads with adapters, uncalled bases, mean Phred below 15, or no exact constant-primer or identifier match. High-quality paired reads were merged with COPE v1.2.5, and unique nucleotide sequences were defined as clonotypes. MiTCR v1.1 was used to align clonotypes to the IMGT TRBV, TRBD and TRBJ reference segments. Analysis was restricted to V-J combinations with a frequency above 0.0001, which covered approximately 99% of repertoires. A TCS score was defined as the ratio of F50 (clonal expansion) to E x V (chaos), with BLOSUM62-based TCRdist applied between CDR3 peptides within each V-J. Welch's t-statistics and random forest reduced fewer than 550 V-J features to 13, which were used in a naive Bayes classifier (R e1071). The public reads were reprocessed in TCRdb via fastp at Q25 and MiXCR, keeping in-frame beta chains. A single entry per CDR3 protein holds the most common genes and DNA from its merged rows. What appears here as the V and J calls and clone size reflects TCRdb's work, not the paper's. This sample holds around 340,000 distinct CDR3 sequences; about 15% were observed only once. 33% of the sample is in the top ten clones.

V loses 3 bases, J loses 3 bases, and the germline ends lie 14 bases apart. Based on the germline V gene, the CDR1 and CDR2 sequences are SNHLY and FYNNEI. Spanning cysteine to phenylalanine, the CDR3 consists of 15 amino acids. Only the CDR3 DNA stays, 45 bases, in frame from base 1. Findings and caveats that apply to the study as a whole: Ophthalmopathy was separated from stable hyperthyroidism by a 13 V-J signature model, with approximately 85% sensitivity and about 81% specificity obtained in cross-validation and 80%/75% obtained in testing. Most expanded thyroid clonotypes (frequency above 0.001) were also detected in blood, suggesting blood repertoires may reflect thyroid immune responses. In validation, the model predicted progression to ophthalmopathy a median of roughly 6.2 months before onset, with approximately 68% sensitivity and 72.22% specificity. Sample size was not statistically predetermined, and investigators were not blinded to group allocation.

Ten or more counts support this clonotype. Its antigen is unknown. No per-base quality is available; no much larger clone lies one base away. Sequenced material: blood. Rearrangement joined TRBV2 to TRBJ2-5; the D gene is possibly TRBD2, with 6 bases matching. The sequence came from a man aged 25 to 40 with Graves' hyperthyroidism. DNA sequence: TGTGCCAGCAGTGACTGGATGGGGGAGGAAGAGACCCAGTACTTC. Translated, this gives CASSDWMGEEETQYF. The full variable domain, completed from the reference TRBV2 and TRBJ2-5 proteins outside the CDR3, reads EPEVTQTPSHQVTQMGQEVILRCVPISNHLYFYWYRQILGQKVEFLVSFYNNEISEKSEIFDDQFSVERPDGSNFTLKIRSTKLEDSAMYFCASSDWMGEEETQYFGPGTRLLVL.